This TCR beta chain was profiled in a study of T cell changes during pregnancy in multiple sclerosis. The CDR3 is 13 amino acids. V dropped 7 bases and J dropped 5; count of bases not matched to a gene: 7. Germline V CDR1 and CDR2: SGHTA, FQGNSA. This clone was seen only once. The data were produced by immunoSEQ multiplex PCR, yet TCRdb's version contains in-frame clones alone and is incomplete. The table includes about 69,000 clones, roughly 90% detected once. V usage is TRBV7-2 and J usage is TRBJ2-5; TRBD1 matches 7 bases. This receptor was taken from a female donor in good health, enrolled as a control in a pregnancy study. The specimen was CD4+ T cells from peripheral blood mononuclear cells, collected in the third trimester of pregnancy. CDR3 loop: CASTVTGVETQYF. The DNA for the CDR3 is TGTGCCAGCACCGTAACAGGGGTTGAGACCCAGTACTTC.